There are many counts of the clone carrying this TCR beta chain. The data stem from a study of regulatory T cells in long-lasting Graves disease. iRepertoire HTBI primers and Arm-PCR of CDR3 regions built TCR beta libraries. One entry per CDR3 protein, called by TCRdb with MiXCR from the multiplex PCR reads. The table lists around 510,000 distinct CDR3 sequences, about a fifth of them singletons, with 7% to 10% in the top ten. Germline CDR1 and CDR2: SGHVS and FNYEAQ. This CDR3 has 15 amino acids. J gave up 5 bases and V 5 bases, and 6 bases lay outside the gene matches. This sample's time point: persistent/refractory GD, antithyroid drugs over 5 years with positive TRAb. Following extraction of RNA from PBMCs, that RNA was used to make the TCR library.

The input for sequencing was peripheral blood mononuclear cells (PBMCs), taken when the disease was refractory, from a patient treated with antithyroid drugs. The V gene is TRBV7-6, the J gene TRBJ2-7, with 13 bases lining up with TRBD2. The receptor was isolated from a female donor with Graves disease. For the CDR3, the DNA is TGTGCCAGCAGCCAAAGGACTAGCGGGAGTAACGAGCAGTACTTC. It codes for CASSQRTSGSNEQYF.